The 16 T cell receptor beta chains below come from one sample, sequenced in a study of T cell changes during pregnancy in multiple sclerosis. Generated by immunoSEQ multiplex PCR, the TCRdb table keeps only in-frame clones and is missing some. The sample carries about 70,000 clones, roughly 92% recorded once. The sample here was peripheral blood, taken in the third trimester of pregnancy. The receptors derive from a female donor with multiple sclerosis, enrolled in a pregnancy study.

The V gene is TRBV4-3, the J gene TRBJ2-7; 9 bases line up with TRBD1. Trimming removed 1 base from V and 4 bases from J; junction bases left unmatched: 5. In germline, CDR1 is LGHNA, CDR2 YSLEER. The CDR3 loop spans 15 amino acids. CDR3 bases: TGCGCCAGCAGCCAAGGGACAGGGGATCGGTACGAGCAGTACTTC. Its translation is CASSQGTGDRYEQYF.

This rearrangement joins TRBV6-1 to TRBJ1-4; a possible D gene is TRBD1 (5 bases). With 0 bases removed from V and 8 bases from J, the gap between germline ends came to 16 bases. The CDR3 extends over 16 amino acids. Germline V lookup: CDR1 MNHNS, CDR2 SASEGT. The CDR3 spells CASSEALTGGGEKLFF. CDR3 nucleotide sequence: TGTGCCAGCAGTGAAGCGCTTACAGGAGGAGGGGAAAAACTGTTTTTT.

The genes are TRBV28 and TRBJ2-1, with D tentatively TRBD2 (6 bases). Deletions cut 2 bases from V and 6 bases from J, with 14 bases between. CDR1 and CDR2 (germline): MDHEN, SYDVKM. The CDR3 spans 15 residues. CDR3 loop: CASSLGGSQVNEQFF. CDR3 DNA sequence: TGTGCCAGCAGTTTAGGAGGGAGTCAGGTCAATGAGCAGTTCTTC.

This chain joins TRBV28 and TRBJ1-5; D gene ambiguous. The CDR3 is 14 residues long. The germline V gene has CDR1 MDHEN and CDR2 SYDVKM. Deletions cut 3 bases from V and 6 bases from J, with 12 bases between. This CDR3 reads CASSFQREGQPQHF. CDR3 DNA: TGTGCCAGCAGTTTCCAGAGGGAGGGTCAGCCCCAGCATTTT.

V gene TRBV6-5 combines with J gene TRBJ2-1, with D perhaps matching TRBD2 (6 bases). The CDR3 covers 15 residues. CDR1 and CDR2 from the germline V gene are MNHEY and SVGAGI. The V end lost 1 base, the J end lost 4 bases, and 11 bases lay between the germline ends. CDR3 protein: CASSYLADMYNEQFF. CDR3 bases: TGTGCCAGCAGTTACTTAGCGGACATGTACAATGAGCAGTTCTTC.

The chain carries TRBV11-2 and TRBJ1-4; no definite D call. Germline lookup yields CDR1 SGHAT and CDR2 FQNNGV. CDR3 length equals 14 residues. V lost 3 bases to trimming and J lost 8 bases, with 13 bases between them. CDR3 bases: TGTGCCAGCAGCTTTGACGGGGTCGGGGAAAAACTGTTTTTT. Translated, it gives CASSFDGVGEKLFF.

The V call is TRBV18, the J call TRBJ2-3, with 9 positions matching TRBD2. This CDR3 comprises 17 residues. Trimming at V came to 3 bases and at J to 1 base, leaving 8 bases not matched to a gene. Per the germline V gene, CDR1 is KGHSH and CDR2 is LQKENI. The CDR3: CASSPRTRTSGTDTQYF. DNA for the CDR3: TGTGCCAGCTCACCCCGGACTCGGACTAGCGGCACAGATACGCAGTATTTT.

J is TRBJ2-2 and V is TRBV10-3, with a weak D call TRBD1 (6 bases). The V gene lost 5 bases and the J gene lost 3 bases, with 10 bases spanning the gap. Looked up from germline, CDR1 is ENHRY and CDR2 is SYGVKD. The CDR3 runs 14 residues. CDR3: CAISSSGDTGELFF. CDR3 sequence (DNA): TGTGCCATCAGTTCCTCAGGGGACACCGGGGAGCTGTTTTTT.

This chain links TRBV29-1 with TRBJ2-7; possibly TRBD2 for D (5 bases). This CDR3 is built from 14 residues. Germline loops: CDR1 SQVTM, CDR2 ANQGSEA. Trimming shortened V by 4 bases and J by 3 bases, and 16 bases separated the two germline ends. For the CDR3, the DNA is TGCAGCGTTGTTGATCAGGCGGGCGTCTACGAGCAGTACTTC. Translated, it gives CSVVDQAGVYEQYF.

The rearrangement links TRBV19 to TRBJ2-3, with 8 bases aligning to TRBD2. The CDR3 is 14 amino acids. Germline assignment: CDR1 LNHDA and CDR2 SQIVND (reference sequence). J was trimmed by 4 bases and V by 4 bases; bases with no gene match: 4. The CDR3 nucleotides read TGTGCCAGTAGTAGGAGCGGGAGATCAGATACGCAGTATTTT. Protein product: CASSRSGRSDTQYF.

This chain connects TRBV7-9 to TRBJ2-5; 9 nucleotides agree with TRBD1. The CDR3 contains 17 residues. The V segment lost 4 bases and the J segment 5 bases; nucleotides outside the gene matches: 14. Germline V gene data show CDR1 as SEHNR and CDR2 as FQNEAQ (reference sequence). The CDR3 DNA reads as TGTGCCAGCAGCTCACGCATTTCAGGACAGGGGACGGAGACCCAGTACTTC. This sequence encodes CASSSRISGQGTETQYF.

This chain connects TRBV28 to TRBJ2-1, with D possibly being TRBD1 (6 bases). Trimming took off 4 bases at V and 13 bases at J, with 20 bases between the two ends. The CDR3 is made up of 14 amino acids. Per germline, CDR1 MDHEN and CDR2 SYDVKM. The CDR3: CASSWTNRVEFQFF. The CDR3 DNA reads TGTGCCAGCAGTTGGACCAACAGGGTTGAGTTTCAGTTCTTC.

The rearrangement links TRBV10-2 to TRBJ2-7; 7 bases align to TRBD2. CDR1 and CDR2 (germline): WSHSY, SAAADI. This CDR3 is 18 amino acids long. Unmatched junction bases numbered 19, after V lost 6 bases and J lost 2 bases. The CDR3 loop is CASSAPGGGLANTYEQYF. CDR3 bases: TGCGCCAGCAGCGCCCCGGGGGGAGGGCTAGCGAACACCTACGAGCAGTACTTC.

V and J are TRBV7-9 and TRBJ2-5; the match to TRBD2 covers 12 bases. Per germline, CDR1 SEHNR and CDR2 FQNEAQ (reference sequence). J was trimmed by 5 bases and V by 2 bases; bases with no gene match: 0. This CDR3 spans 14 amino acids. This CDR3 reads CASSLLAGGETQYF. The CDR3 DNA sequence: TGTGCCAGCAGCTTACTAGCGGGAGGGGAGACCCAGTACTTC.

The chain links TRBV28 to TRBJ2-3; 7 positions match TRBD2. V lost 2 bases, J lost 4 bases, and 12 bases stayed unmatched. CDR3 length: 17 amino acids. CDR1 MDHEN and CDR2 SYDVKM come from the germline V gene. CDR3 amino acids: CASSLRFGGSFADTQYF. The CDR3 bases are TGTGCCAGCAGTTTACGCTTCGGCGGGAGCTTTGCAGATACGCAGTATTTT.

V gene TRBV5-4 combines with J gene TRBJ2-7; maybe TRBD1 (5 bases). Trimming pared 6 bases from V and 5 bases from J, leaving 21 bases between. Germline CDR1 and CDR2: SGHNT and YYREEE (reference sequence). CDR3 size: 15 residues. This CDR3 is CASTPEQGTSHEQYF. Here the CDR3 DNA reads TGTGCCAGCACCCCAGAGCAGGGAACTTCCCACGAGCAGTACTTC.